The 8 T cell receptor beta chains in this list originate from one sample, sequenced in a study of OX40 agonist ivuxolimab in advanced cancers. Method: immunoSEQ multiplex PCR; TCRdb's copy keeps in-frame clones and lacks some. The sample records about 82,000 clones, less than 90% being singletons. Sequences were derived from CD4+ or CD8+ T cells sorted from blood, sampled in a trial of the OX40 agonist ivuxolimab. Receptor source: an adult with an advanced solid tumor such as melanoma, head and neck, liver or kidney cancer.

This clone was seen only once. The junction departs from germline at one end; a sequencing error may be responsible. The genes are TRBV7-3 and TRBJ1-2; perhaps TRBD1 as D (6 bases). This CDR3 spans 14 amino acids. The germline V gene encodes CDR1 SGHTA and CDR2 FQGTGA. The CDR3 coding sequence is TGTGCCAGCAGCCCCCTCGAGGGGGTGGGGGGCTACATCTTC. It specifies CASSPLEGVGGYIF.

The chain recombines TRBV27 with TRBJ2-2; D might be TRBD2 (5 bases). V lost 4 bases, J lost 6 bases, and 18 bases lay in between. This CDR3 has 16 residues. Per the germline V gene, CDR1 is MNHEY and CDR2 is SMNVEV (reference sequence). The CDR3 is CASSSSRGRRAGELFF. CDR3 in DNA: TGTGCCAGCAGTTCCTCTCGAGGACGGCGGGCCGGGGAGCTGTTTTTT.

The CDR3 region is CASSGSPGTGGYGYTF. The CDR3 bases are TGTGCCAGCAGCGGGTCTCCCGGGACAGGGGGCTATGGCTACACCTTC. The chain has TRBV7-9 and TRBJ1-2; 11 bases line up with TRBD1. Trimming cost V 5 bases and J 4 bases; bases outside gene matches: 9. This CDR3 is 16 amino acids long. CDR1 and CDR2 (germline): SEHNR, FQNEAQ (reference sequence).

This sequence joins TRBV11-2 and TRBJ1-1; no firm D call. In germline, CDR1 is SGHAT, CDR2 FQNNGV. This CDR3 has 13 residues. Trimming stripped 5 bases from V and 1 base from J, with 8 bases between. The CDR3 DNA sequence: TGTGCCAGCAGCGAAACAGCGAACACTGAAGCTTTCTTT. This encodes CASSETANTEAFF.

The chain combines TRBV6-4 with TRBJ1-2, with a possible D match to TRBD1 (5 bases). The V gene's germline CDR1 is MRHNA and CDR2 SNTAGT. V was cut by 6 bases and J by 4 bases, with 18 bases left in between. This CDR3 has 15 residues. The CDR3 protein is CASSAGGGNLYGYTF. In DNA form, the CDR3 reads TGTGCCAGCAGCGCCGGGGGGGGTAACCTCTATGGCTACACCTTC.

The V call is TRBV10-3, the J call TRBJ2-3; the match to TRBD2 covers 16 bases. Germline V CDR1 and CDR2: ENHRY, SYGVKD. J gave up 4 bases and V 6 bases, and 13 bases lay outside the gene matches. The CDR3 sequence is 19 residues long. This chain's CDR3 is CAISAGTSGGAQSPDTQYF. CDR3 bases: TGTGCCATCAGCGCAGGGACTAGCGGGGGGGCACAATCCCCAGATACGCAGTATTTT.

CDR3 nucleotides: TGTGCCACCAAAGACGGAGACCTAAATGAAAAACTGTTTTTT. As protein: CATKDGDLNEKLFF. The chain employs TRBV10-3 and TRBJ1-4; no clear D. The ends were cut back, 10 bases at V and 5 bases at J, with 17 bases in the middle. CDR1 ENHRY and CDR2 SYGVKD come from the germline V gene. The CDR3 sequence is 14 residues long.

The genes are TRBV6-1 and TRBJ1-6; a possible D gene is TRBD1 (5 bases). Germline CDR1 MNHNS, CDR2 SASEGT. CDR3 length equals 19 residues. V was clipped by 0 bases and J by 3 bases, with 18 bases between them. The CDR3 is CASSEARGDARVYNSPLHF. The CDR3 DNA is TGTGCCAGCAGTGAAGCTCGGGGCGATGCACGGGTCTATAATTCACCCCTCCACTTT.